These T cell receptor beta chains were read from a single sample in a study of sequential checkpoint blockade in melanoma. Method: immunoSEQ multiplex PCR; TCRdb's copy keeps in-frame clones and lacks some. The sample consists of fewer than 2,500 clones, roughly a sixth of them appearing once. Specimen: tumor tissue (inferred from file names), collected from a patient given nivolumab and ipilimumab in sequence. The receptors stem from a human donor with melanoma. Each CDR3 is given with its conserved first and last residue. Each record gives: V gene, clone size, D gene, J gene, CDR3 DNA, CDR3 protein. The D gene is left open where the match is weak. Size tells how often a clone was seen (once, few, many) or the class of an expanded clone, and some rows leave it out.

TRBV6-8	NA	NA	TRBJ2-7	TGTGCCAGCAGTCTCCACGCGACAGGGAGGGAGCAGTACTTC	CASSLHATGREQYF
TRBV9	few	TRBD2	TRBJ2-1	TGTGCCAGCAGCGTAGGACTAGCGGGTTACTACAATGAGCAGTTCTTC	CASSVGLAGYYNEQFF
TRBV11-3	many	NA	TRBJ2-7	TGTGCCAGCACTGGTAATTTTGGGTCAGGTGGGTACTACGAGCAGTACTTC	CASTGNFGSGGYYEQYF
TRBV6-8	NA	TRBD1	TRBJ2-7	TGTGCCAGCAGAACCGGGACAGGTGATTTCTACGAGCAGTACTTC	CASRTGTGDFYEQYF
TRBV15	NA	NA	TRBJ1-5	TGTGCCACCAGCAGAGGTAGGGACGGGCAGCCCCAGCATTTT	CATSRGRDGQPQHF
TRBV6-8	NA	NA	TRBJ2-5	TGTGCCAGCAGCCGGATCTCACTAGCCGGCGAAGGTACCCAAGAGACCCAGTACTTC	CASSRISLAGEGTQETQYF
TRBV5-1	NA	TRBD1	TRBJ1-4	TGCGCCAGCAGCTCTGCAGGGACAGGGCGAAATGAAAAACTGTTTTTT	CASSSAGTGRNEKLFF
TRBV25-1	few	TRBD1	TRBJ1-2	TGTGCCAGCAGTGAACAGGGGGCCTATGGCTACACCTTC	CASSEQGAYGYTF
TRBV6-8	medium-sized	NA	TRBJ2-1	TGTGCCAGCGTCACGGGGGGCCCCTACAATGAGCAGTTCTTC	CASVTGGPYNEQFF
TRBV6-8	NA	NA	TRBJ2-7	TGTGCCATCAAAGAGGCGGGGTCCAACGAGCAGTACTTC	CAIKEAGSNEQYF
TRBV9	medium-sized	NA	TRBJ2-1	TGTGCCAGCGGCTCCAAGGACACCTACAATGAGCAGTTCTTC	CASGSKDTYNEQFF
TRBV6-8	few	TRBD1	TRBJ1-1	TGTGCCAGCAGTTACTCGGAGGGGGCTCTGGGAGCTTTCTTT	CASSYSEGALGAFF
TRBV5-1	NA	NA	TRBJ2-2	TGCGCCAGCAGACAAGAGGGGCATTCGACCGGGGAGCTGTTTTTT	CASRQEGHSTGELFF
TRBV19	NA	NA	TRBJ2-6	TGTGCCAGTGCCCGCGTTTCTGGGGCCAACGTCCTGACTTTC	CASARVSGANVLTF
TRBV9	NA	NA	TRBJ1-6	TGTGCCAGCAGCGTAGGGTGGGACCCCTATAATTCACCCCTCCACTTT	CASSVGWDPYNSPLHF
TRBV29-1	NA	NA	TRBJ1-1	TGCAGCGTTGCGTATGGGAGAACTGAAGCTTTCTTT	CSVAYGRTEAFF
TRBV6-8	NA	TRBD1	TRBJ2-5	TGTGCCAGCAGTCCCGCCGACAGGGGCCAAGAGACCCAGTACTTC	CASSPADRGQETQYF
TRBV11-3	NA	NA	TRBJ2-7	TGTGCCAGCAGCTTCCAGACTGAAGGGGTTGGCGGCGAGCAGTACTTC	CASSFQTEGVGGEQYF
TRBV5-1	few	NA	TRBJ2-1	TGCGCCAGCAGCTTGGGGGGGGCCGGAAATGAGCAGTTCTTC	CASSLGGAGNEQFF
TRBV11-3	large	NA	TRBJ2-5	TGTGCCAGCAGCGCGACCACGGGACACCTAAGGGAGACCCAGTACTTC	CASSATTGHLRETQYF
TRBV10-3	medium-sized	TRBD1	TRBJ1-5	TGTGCCATCAGTGAGACAGGGGTTGGACAGCCCCAGCATTTT	CAISETGVGQPQHF
TRBV6-8	NA	TRBD1	TRBJ2-7	TGTGCCAGCAGGCCCTGGGACAGGAGTACCTACGAGCAGTACTTC	CASRPWDRSTYEQYF
TRBV19	NA	NA	TRBJ1-2	TGTGCCAGTAGCGACCCAAGGAGGGGTGGCTACACCTTC	CASSDPRRGGYTF
TRBV11-3	medium-sized	NA	TRBJ1-1	TGTGCCAGCAGCTTAACGCCGGCGGAGAACACTGAAGCTTTCTTT	CASSLTPAENTEAFF
TRBV19	few	NA	TRBJ2-2	TGTGCCAGTAGTTGGGGATCATTAACCGGGGAGCTGTTTTTT	CASSWGSLTGELFF
TRBV11-3	many	TRBD2	TRBJ2-7	TGTGCCAGCAGCCTCTCTGGTAGCGGGGGGGAAGAGCAGTACTTC	CASSLSGSGGEEQYF
TRBV19	NA	TRBD1	TRBJ1-3	TGTGCCAGTGGACAGGGCCTCCTCTCTGGAAACACCATATATTTT	CASGQGLLSGNTIYF
TRBV18	large	TRBD1	TRBJ1-1	TGTGCCAGCTCGCCCTGGACGGGACAGGGGGGCATTGAAGCTTTCTTT	CASSPWTGQGGIEAFF
TRBV11-3	many	NA	TRBJ1-2	TGTGCCAGCAGCCAACCCACAGTCGGGGGGCATGGCTACACCTTC	CASSQPTVGGHGYTF
TRBV19	few	NA	TRBJ1-5	TGTGCCAGTAGTATGGGCAGGAGGTATAGCAATCAGCCCCAGCATTTT	CASSMGRRYSNQPQHF
TRBV6-8	few	TRBD1	TRBJ1-1	TGTGCCAGCAGCTACAGGGGGCCCACTGAAGCTTTCTTT	CASSYRGPTEAFF
TRBV9	few	NA	TRBJ2-5	TGTGCCAGCCAGGGAGCCGAACAGACCCAGTACTTC	CASQGAEQTQYF
TRBV9	many	NA	TRBJ1-2	TGTGCCAGCACCTTCAGGAGTTATGGCTACACCTTC	CASTFRSYGYTF
TRBV18	NA	NA	TRBJ2-2	TGTGCCAGCTCACCACAATCTGGGAACACCGGGGAGCTGTTTTTT	CASSPQSGNTGELFF
TRBV9	few	NA	TRBJ1-1	TGTGCCAGCAGCGTAGCGGGGGACACTGAAGCTTTCTTT	CASSVAGDTEAFF
TRBV9	many	NA	TRBJ1-2	TGTGCCAGCAGTTTGGGGTCCTATGGCTACACCTTC	CASSLGSYGYTF
TRBV5-1	NA	NA	TRBJ1-3	TGCGCCAGCAGCTTGGACTACGGGGGTGCCGGAAACACCATATATTTT	CASSLDYGGAGNTIYF
TRBV19	NA	NA	TRBJ2-1	TGTGCCAGTAGTATAATCCCCCCAGGGCCGAGCTCCTACAATGAGCAGTTCTTC	CASSIIPPGPSSYNEQFF
TRBV6-8	NA	NA	TRBJ2-3	TGTGCCAGCAGTTACCGGTCATCAGATACGCAGTATTTT	CASSYRSSDTQYF
TRBV11-3	medium-sized	TRBD1	TRBJ1-1	TGTGCCAGCACCTTTGGGGCAGGGGGGATGAACACTGAAGCTTTCTTT	CASTFGAGGMNTEAFF
TRBV7-4	medium-sized	NA	TRBJ2-4	TGTGCCAGCAGCTTAGGACTGACGGACATTCAGTACTTC	CASSLGLTDIQYF
TRBV11-3	few	TRBD1	TRBJ2-3	TGTGCCAGCAGACAGGGGGTGTCCATAGATACGCAGTATTTT	CASRQGVSIDTQYF
TRBV6-8	NA	NA	TRBJ1-5	TGTGCCATCAGTCCTCCAGGGGTAGGTCAGCCCCAGCATTTT	CAISPPGVGQPQHF
TRBV28	few	NA	TRBJ1-1	TGTGCCAGCAGTTTTCTGGGGCTTGGCACTGAAGCTTTCTTT	CASSFLGLGTEAFF
TRBV11-3	NA	TRBD1	TRBJ1-5	TGTGCCAGCAGCCCTCCTCAGGGGGGAAGCAATCAGCCCCAGCATTTT	CASSPPQGGSNQPQHF
TRBV6-8	medium-sized	NA	TRBJ1-5	TGTGCCAGCAGTCCGGGGCCCGGGAATCAGCCCCAGCATTTT	CASSPGPGNQPQHF
TRBV9	NA	NA	TRBJ1-2	TGTGCCAGCAGCGTAGTGGCCAACTATGGCTACACCTTC	CASSVVANYGYTF
TRBV11-3	medium-sized	NA	TRBJ2-2	TGTGCCAGCAGCTTGGGACCTGGCGGCGCCGGGGAGCTGTTTTTT	CASSLGPGGAGELFF
TRBV5-1	NA	TRBD2	TRBJ2-3	TGCGCCAGCAGCTTGTCTAGCGGGGGAAAGAGCACAGATACGCAGTATTTT	CASSLSSGGKSTDTQYF
TRBV14	NA	NA	TRBJ1-1	TGTGCCAGCAGCCAATCCCCCAGGACTGAAGCTTTCTTT	CASSQSPRTEAFF
TRBV6-8	few	TRBD2	TRBJ2-5	TGTGCCAGCAGTTGGGGGGGGCAAGAGACCCAGTACTTC	CASSWGGQETQYF